This T cell receptor (beta chain) was recorded in a study of cytomegalovirus exposure and HLA in healthy donors (dated by TCRdb to 2016 to 2017). Notes on the research overall: An earlier analysis of 550 to 700 of the donors reported 250 to 350 Gb of sequence data and 120 million or so unique TCR beta sequences from 150 million to 200 million T cells. An early release that covered about 600 HLA-typed donors contained approximately 290 gigabases of sequencing data and roughly 84 million unique TCR sequences. Of the approximately 400 genotyped donors, approximately 83% fell in the genetic ancestry cluster associated with self-reported Caucasian donors. The study aimed to test whether cataloging public T cell receptors could reveal signatures of past pathogen exposure. Using immunosequencing, the study profiled T cell repertoires from some 670 subjects and related those repertoires to cytomegalovirus serostatus. In addition to the first cohort of around 670 subjects, a separate validation cohort of 120 different subjects was used. The study combined high-throughput TCR immunosequencing, statistical association of individual TCRs with disease status, and machine learning to predict cytomegalovirus infection status. To study patterns of TCR occurrence, a later analysis re-analyzed previously published TCR beta repertoires from 700 or so donors and added high-resolution HLA genotyping. Rather than using new phenotypic data, the later analysis identified candidate immune exposures from TCR beta sequences and from how often those sequences occurred across donors. To decide whether each TCR beta V gene segment behaved as functional or pseudogenic, an earlier analysis of some 580 of the donors relied on high-throughput TCR beta sequencing. Donor age, sex, ethnicity and CMV serostatus were compiled alongside the repertoire data. In a later genetic analysis, genome-wide SNP genotypes for about three fifths of the 666 donors were used, and that subset was treated as a discovery cohort. All discovery cohort repertoires had been generated on a single sequencing platform. Class I and class II HLA loci were covered by the typing at four-digit resolution. The number of typed donors differed by locus: about 620-630 for A, B, C, DRB1 and DQB1; 500 to 550 for DQA1; 606 for DPA1; and roughly 490 for DPB1. Because of strong linkage in the cohort, 5 or 6 DR-DQ haplotypes were treated as single units for association and clustering. Across roughly 420 genotyped donors of the cohort, an average of approximately 200,000 unique TCR beta nucleotide sequences per donor were sequenced, and 15% to 20% of those sequences were non-productive. What the authors observed across the whole study: CMV serostatus was the only immune exposure information available for the cohort. In the study, about 150 TCR beta chains were listed as associated with cytomegalovirus. In a later analysis, around 15,000 TCR beta sequences were associated with specific HLA alleles at a false discovery rate of 0.05. Because the 87-base-pair reads could not distinguish some IMGT-functional V segments, including TRBV6-2 and TRBV6-3, those segments were excluded. The authors suggested that the approach could potentially be extended to other disease states and immunological phenotypes. Across donors, most TCR sequences were observed very rarely, whereas some public TCRs were present in many individuals. A group of highly shared sequence variants was considered likely to be a technical artifact of the sequencing pipeline. Three of the identified cytomegalovirus-associated TCR beta chains were confirmed in vitro to be specific for cytomegalovirus antigens. A further reported finding was that TCR beta sequences accurately predicted the HLA-A and HLA-B alleles for most subjects in the first cohort. In a later analysis, most CMV-associated TCR beta chains were found to appear HLA-restricted, with HLA associations seemingly driven largely by CMV exposure. This cohort had only TCR beta chains sequenced, and the lack of alpha or paired-chain data limited which features could be detected. The earlier analysis of almost 600 of the donors excluded roughly 17 rarely observed V segments, including chromosome 9 orphons, because counts were too low. An earlier analysis of around 500 of the donors showed that most TCR beta V segments appeared in productive rearrangements either about 87% or about 30% of the time, which broadly matched IMGT annotations. A later analysis reported that several top co-occurrence clusters appeared linked to parvovirus B19, influenza, CMV and Epstein-Barr virus. The classifier was reported to diagnose cytomegalovirus status with high specificity and sensitivity in both the original cohort and the validation cohort. HLA typing was unavailable for some donors at each locus, so association tests used only the typed subset. Roughly uniform sequencing depth across donors was assumed in presence/absence analyses, although this assumption may not hold. A later analysis found that TCR association rates varied across HLA loci, with DRB1 alleles showing the most associated TCRs and HLA-C alleles the fewest. Linkage disequilibrium might explain the correlated functional status among segregating V segments, but an unknown experimental factor could not be ruled out. A later genetic analysis reported fewer N-insertions in productive TCRs among donors in an Asian-associated ancestry cluster than the approximately 700-donor mean. Strong co-occurrence of HLA alleles, especially DR and DQ, made assigning TCR associations to individual alleles difficult. In a later analysis, HLA-associated TCR beta chains were found to be more clonally expanded and to have lower generation probabilities than equally common non-associated chains. A later genetic analysis associated a missense DCLRE1C variant with V-gene and J-gene trimming of TCR beta chains, and an independent cohort replicated the association.

Measured from the cysteine to the phenylalanine, the CDR3 is 16 residues long. Of all the DNA, just the CDR3 is kept, 48 bases in frame from base 1. At the junction V is shortened by 4 bases and J by 8 bases, with 23 bases in between. The germline V gene supplies CDR1 MGHRA and CDR2 YSYEKL. Library preparation employed the immunoSEQ multiplex PCR assay. For the multiplex PCR, a mixture combining 60 forward primers for TCR Vbeta segments and 13 reverse primers for TCR Jbeta segments was used. Amplification of the CDR3 region of rearranged TCR beta genes was performed with a multiplex PCR assay on genomic DNA. The amplified TCR beta libraries were sequenced on the Illumina HiSeq System as 87-base-pair reads. The published analysis was carried out like this. A later analysis tallied 80 million to 95 million unique TCR beta chains across the 700 or so repertoires, and about 10 million of those chains were shared by two or more donors. Raw reads were error-corrected and collapsed into unique sequences by a nearest-neighbor algorithm in which closely related sequences were merged to remove PCR and sequencing errors. CDR3 sequences were aligned to IMGT reference sequences to assign V, D and J gene segments. For a sequence to be retained, a match of at least six nucleotides was required to both a V gene segment and a J gene segment. A rearrangement was called productive if the CDR3 had no stop codons and remained in frame with V and J, and every other rearrangement was called non-productive. Following IMGT convention, CDR3 was defined as the stretch from the second conserved V-encoded cysteine to the conserved J-encoded phenylalanine. In an earlier analysis of 550 to 650 of the donors, sequences lacking an unambiguous match to a single V gene segment were excluded. An earlier analysis of about 600 of the donors called V segments functional above 56.7% productive rearrangements and segregating when the between-donor standard deviation exceeded 5%. To diagnose cytomegalovirus status from the catalog of TCR beta chain sequences, a statistical classification framework was built. In a later analysis, V and J genes were assigned by comparing TCR nucleotide sequences against IMGT/GENE-DB human TR gene sequences. Using the TCRdist pipeline, a later analysis assigned CDR3 sequences along with most-parsimonious VDJ recombination scenarios. In a later analysis, each TCR beta chain was defined by its CDR3 amino acid sequence together with its V-gene family, and reads lacking a unique V-gene family were excluded. To address suspected cross-contamination and a sequencing artifact, a later analysis removed roughly 640 highly shared, low-generation-probability nucleotide sequences. For each public chain, a later analysis derived a clonal expansion index from normalized ranks of inferred template counts within each repertoire. A later analysis computed generation probabilities with a VDJ recombination model fitted to out-of-frame rearrangements, and checked the results against IGoR. In a later analysis, hypergeometric tests were used to score TCR-TCR, TCR-HLA and TCR-CMV co-occurrence, with a repertoire-size bias correction applied to TCR pairs. In a later analysis, false discovery rates were estimated by permuting HLA or CMV assignments 20 times. A later analysis grouped co-occurring TCRs with DBSCAN, adding TCRdist sequence similarity when clustering within HLA-allele-positive subsets. Co-occurrence clustering excluded repertoires with fewer than 30,000 or more than 120,000 public chains, plus five with anomalous nucleotide sharing. Drawn from immuneACCESS, this table holds only the in-frame rearrangements with V and J called that TCRdb kept. Clones are partly lost; checked studies trace under half to an unresolved V gene and leave the rest unexplained. The D gene and trimming were derived from the DNA, and the V and J assignments and clone size from that table. The sample records about 120,000 clones, roughly 68% of which are singletons. 8.5% to 9.5% of the sample is held by the ten biggest clonotypes.

The cohort consisted of 600 to 750 healthy bone marrow donors. At the time of sampling, all cohort members were nominally healthy, though unrecorded immune exposures were likely present. The donor tested CMV seropositive and was one of the 289 seropositive cohort members. Every donor gave a peripheral blood sample, and the peripheral blood mononuclear cells from that sample were used for TCR beta sequencing. Genomic DNA extraction from the blood cell samples was performed with the Qiagen DNeasy Blood Extraction Kit. For this clone: The antigen it recognizes is unknown. Base qualities are not provided; no much larger clone lies one nucleotide away.

The sequencing input was PBMCs. The rearrangement combines TRBV4-1 with TRBJ1-2; the D gene is possibly TRBD1, with 6 bases matching. The sequence was collected from a man aged 25-45 years in good health and CMV-seropositive. The CDR3 region reads CASSPGTGSLALGYTF. The base sequence is TGCGCCAGCAGCCCCGGAACAGGGAGCTTGGCATTGGGCTACACCTTC.